The 32 T cell receptor beta chains below all came from one sample that was sequenced in a study of blood T cell repertoires in COVID-19. Produced via immunoSEQ multiplex PCR; TCRdb's table is partial and in-frame only. The sample includes 90,000 to 150,000 clones, around 89% of them seen just once. Sequenced sample: peripheral blood. The receptors derive from a human donor with acute or convalescent COVID-19. The donor label of this sample is uncertain.

This rearrangement joins TRBV2 to TRBJ2-7; 7 bases align to TRBD1. The CDR3 runs to 15 residues. Germline values: CDR1 SNHLY, CDR2 FYNNEI. The J segment lost 4 bases and the V segment lost 6 bases, leaving 12 bases of the junction unmatched. CDR3 DNA sequence: TGTGCCAGCAGAGAGGGACAGCGAAACTGGTACGAGCAGTACTTC. Amino acids: CASREGQRNWYEQYF.

The chain employs TRBV7-2 and TRBJ1-2; D not resolved. The ends were cut back, 7 bases at V and 8 bases at J, with 14 bases in the middle. Germline V gene sequence: CDR1 SGHTA, CDR2 FQGNSA. The CDR3 loop spans 12 amino acids. CDR3 bases: TGTGCCAGCACCCCTAATCACCGGGGCTACACCTTC. Amino acid sequence: CASTPNHRGYTF.

The chain joins TRBV5-8 to TRBJ1-6; D gene unclear. V lost 0 bases and J lost 3, with 7 bases in between. The CDR3 contains 15 residues. Germline CDR1 SGHTS, CDR2 YDEGEE. CDR3 DNA: TGTGCCAGCAGCTTGGGACACAACTATAATTCACCCCTCCACTTT. It specifies CASSLGHNYNSPLHF.

This sequence joins TRBV11-2 and TRBJ1-5; 9 bases align to TRBD1. The length of the CDR3 is 14 residues. Germline CDR1 is SGHAT and CDR2 is FQNNGV. Trimming at V came to 5 bases and at J to 5 bases, leaving 4 bases not matched to a gene. CDR3 bases: TGTGCCAGCAGCATCGGGGACAGGGATCAGCCCCAGCATTTT. Its protein product is CASSIGDRDQPQHF.

The gene calls are TRBV7-2 and TRBJ1-2; TRBD1 aligns across 7 bases. V lost 1 base, J lost 3 bases, and 2 bases stayed unmatched. The CDR3 extends over 14 amino acids. Per germline, CDR1 SGHTA and CDR2 FQGNSA. The chain's CDR3 is CASSLVGTDYGYTF. Here the CDR3 DNA reads TGTGCCAGCAGCTTAGTGGGGACAGACTATGGCTACACCTTC.

This chain connects TRBV2 to TRBJ1-2; D is ambiguous. V was shortened by 11 bases and J by 0 bases, with 13 bases between the two germline ends. The CDR3 spans 13 residues. Germline loops: CDR1 SNHLY, CDR2 FYNNEI. The DNA of the CDR3 is TGTGCCGGTTCGAGAGGGACTAACTATGGCTACACCTTC. Amino acid sequence: CAGSRGTNYGYTF.

The chain is built from TRBV18 and TRBJ1-5; 9 bases line up with TRBD1. With 3 bases clipped from V and 6 bases from J, the junction kept 6 bases outside the gene matches. The CDR3 is 15 residues long. CDR1 and CDR2 from the germline V gene are KGHSH and LQKENI. For the CDR3, the DNA is TGTGCCAGCTCACCTGGACAGGGGTCTGGTCAGCCCCAGCATTTT. Translated: CASSPGQGSGQPQHF.

This chain joins TRBV18 and TRBJ2-7; 7 bases match TRBD2. CDR1 KGHSH and CDR2 LQKENI come from the germline V gene. There are 14 residues in the CDR3. Trimming cost V 5 bases and J 2 bases; bases outside gene matches: 6. CDR3 coding DNA: TGTGCCAGCTCATCCGGGACTACCGCCTACGAGCAGTACTTC. It codes for CASSSGTTAYEQYF.

This rearrangement joins TRBV7-2 to TRBJ1-2; 10 positions match TRBD1. The CDR3 consists of 15 residues. V lost 5 bases, J lost 3 bases, and 6 bases stayed unmatched. Germline CDR1 reads SGHTA; CDR2 reads FQGNSA. CDR3 protein: CASSTRQGADYGYTF. Here the CDR3 DNA reads TGTGCCAGCAGCACCAGACAGGGGGCGGACTATGGCTACACCTTC. Full variable domain (remainder filled in from reference TRBV7-2 and TRBJ1-2): GAGVSQSPSNKVTEKGKDVELRCDPISGHTALYWYRQSLGQGLEFLIYFQGNSAPDKSGLPSDRFSAERTGGSVSTLTIQRTQQEDSAVYLCASSTRQGADYGYTFGSGTRLTVV.

This chain uses TRBV4-3 with TRBJ2-7; D ambiguous. V was shortened by 1 base and J by 2 bases, with 12 bases between the two germline ends. Germline values: CDR1 LGHNA, CDR2 YSLEER. The CDR3 has 15 residues. This CDR3 reads CASSQAFSITYEQYF. The CDR3 nucleotides are TGCGCCAGCAGCCAAGCCTTCTCTATTACCTACGAGCAGTACTTC.

This clone was detected only once. This chain uses TRBV30 with TRBJ2-2; a possible D gene is TRBD1 (5 bases). The germline V and J ends were trimmed by 2 bases and 4 bases, with 8 bases remaining between them. Germline-derived CDR1 and CDR2 are GTSNPN and SVGIG (reference sequence). The CDR3 spans 13 residues. The CDR3, as DNA: TGTGCCTGGAGTAGGGGATCCACCGGGGAGCTGTTTTTT. It codes for CAWSRGSTGELFF.

This clone was detected only a few times. The chain links TRBV28 to TRBJ1-1; tentatively, D is TRBD1 (5 bases). V lost 5 bases to trimming and J lost 1 base, with 8 bases between them. Germline V CDR1 and CDR2: MDHEN, SYDVKM. The CDR3 runs 13 residues. The CDR3, as DNA: TGTGCCAGCAGTCCAGGACAGAACACTGAAGCTTTCTTT. As protein: CASSPGQNTEAFF.

The chain joins TRBV6-4 to TRBJ2-1; TRBD1 matches 11 bases. This CDR3 region has 14 residues. Trimming cost V 6 bases and J 8 bases; bases outside gene matches: 6. From germline, CDR1 is MRHNA and CDR2 SNTAGT. As DNA, the CDR3 is TGTGCCAGCAGCGGACAGGGGGCGGGGGATGAGCAGTTCTTC. This encodes CASSGQGAGDEQFF.

This chain uses TRBV4-2 with TRBJ2-5, with D perhaps TRBD2 (7 bases). The CDR3 contains 18 residues. V lost 4 bases and J lost 4, with 25 bases in between. Germline V gene sequence: CDR1 LGHNA, CDR2 YNFKEQ. CDR3 in DNA: TGTGCCAGCAGCCGGTTGGGGGGGACGGGGGGCATGGGAGAGACCCAGTACTTC. It yields the protein CASSRLGGTGGMGETQYF.

The rearrangement joins TRBV28 to TRBJ1-1; a weak D match, TRBD1 (5 bases). This CDR3 contains 18 residues. The germline V gene encodes CDR1 MDHEN and CDR2 SYDVKM. Trimming removed 6 bases from V and 10 bases from J, with 33 bases in between. CDR3 in DNA: TGTGCCAGCAGAACCACAACTGCAGGGCTAGGAATTAGTTACCCAGCTTTCTTT. Encoded protein: CASRTTTAGLGISYPAFF. The whole variable domain, filled in from reference TRBV28 and TRBJ1-1, reads DVKVTQSSRYLVKRTGEKVFLECVQDMDHENMFWYRQDPGLGLRLIYFSYDVKMKEKGDIPEGYSVSREKKERFSLILESASTNQTSMYLCASRTTTAGLGISYPAFFGQGTRLTVV.

CDR3 region: CASSLWGGQANTGELFF. The CDR3 bases are TGCGCCAGCAGCCTCTGGGGAGGGCAAGCGAACACCGGGGAGCTGTTTTTT. This sequence joins TRBV5-1 and TRBJ2-2, with 7 bases matching TRBD2. This CDR3 has 17 residues. In germline, CDR1 is SGHRS, CDR2 YFSETQ. V lost 4 bases, J lost 0 bases, and 9 bases stayed unmatched.

This clone was detected a few times. The rearrangement joins TRBV7-8 to TRBJ1-1; 9 bases are a match to TRBD1. The V segment lost 7 bases and the J segment 4 bases; nucleotides outside the gene matches: 7. Germline V gene lookup returns CDR1 SGHVS and CDR2 FQNEAQ. This CDR3 contains 14 residues. The CDR3 DNA sequence: TGTGCCAGCAACTCACAGGGGGCTAGCACTGAAGCTTTCTTT. It yields the protein CASNSQGASTEAFF.

CDR3 DNA: TGTGCCAGCAGTTATGGGGGGGAAGGCGAAAAACTGTTTTTT. It specifies CASSYGGEGEKLFF. The V gene is TRBV6-6, the J gene TRBJ1-4; D is possibly TRBD1 (5 bases). Germline CDR1 and CDR2: MNHNY and SVGAGI (reference sequence). The CDR3 contains 14 residues. The V gene lost 3 bases and the J gene lost 8 bases, with 13 bases spanning the gap.

V gene TRBV5-1 combines with J gene TRBJ1-1, with D perhaps TRBD1 (6 bases). The CDR3 sequence is 14 residues long. The germline V gene has CDR1 SGHRS and CDR2 YFSETQ. V was cut by 0 bases and J by 4 bases, with 10 bases left in between. CDR3 bases: TGCGCCAGCAGCTTGGATGTGACAGGCACTGAAGCTTTCTTT. Translated, it gives CASSLDVTGTEAFF.

The rearrangement uses TRBV28 and TRBJ2-7; D is perhaps TRBD2 (7 bases). CDR3 size: 14 residues. Trimming took 2 bases from V and 3 from J, leaving 11 bases between them. CDR1 is MDHEN and CDR2 is SYDVKM in the germline V gene. The CDR3 nucleotides read TGTGCCAGCAGTTTAAGCGGGACAAACTACGAGCAGTACTTC. This sequence encodes CASSLSGTNYEQYF.

This chain links TRBV6-2 or TRBV6-3 with TRBJ1-5; no clear D gene. CDR3 length equals 14 residues. CDR1 and CDR2 (germline): MNHEY, SVGEGT. The germline V and J ends were trimmed by 2 bases and 1 base, with 6 bases remaining between them. The CDR3 here is CASSYGWSNQPQHF. In DNA, the CDR3 is TGTGCCAGCAGTTACGGCTGGAGCAATCAGCCCCAGCATTTT.

The chain combines TRBV7-2 with TRBJ2-7, with D tentatively TRBD2 (6 bases). V dropped 1 base and J dropped 3 bases, with 13 bases sitting between them. CDR3 length: 15 amino acids. The V gene's germline CDR1 is SGHTA and CDR2 FQGNSA. DNA of the CDR3: TGTGCCAGCAGCTTAGGTCCAGCGGGCTACTACGAGCAGTACTTC. The encoded protein is CASSLGPAGYYEQYF.

This chain links TRBV6-5 with TRBJ1-2, with 9 bases identical to TRBD1. Germline lookup yields CDR1 MNHEY and CDR2 SVGAGI. Trimming at V came to 6 bases and at J to 5 bases, leaving 4 bases not matched to a gene. The CDR3 length is 13 residues. The CDR3 protein is CASSPDRGYGYTF. CDR3 bases: TGTGCCAGCAGCCCGGACAGGGGATATGGCTACACCTTC.

The chain combines TRBV9 with TRBJ1-2, with TRBD1 as a possible D gene (5 bases). Deletions cut 4 bases from V and 6 bases from J, with 16 bases between. The CDR3 runs 14 residues. Germline V gives CDR1 SGDLS, CDR2 YYNGEE. CDR3 residues: CASSPGVVVHGYTF. The DNA of the CDR3 is TGTGCCAGCAGCCCGGGGGTGGTCGTTCATGGCTACACCTTC.

The rearrangement links TRBV6-5 to TRBJ1-1; D is perhaps TRBD1 (5 bases). V lost 5 bases to trimming and J lost 5 bases, with 6 bases between them. Germline V CDR1 and CDR2: MNHEY, SVGAGI. This CDR3 is built from 11 residues. This CDR3 reads CASSRGTEAFF. The DNA for the CDR3 is TGTGCCAGCAGTAGGGGTACTGAAGCTTTCTTT.

This chain connects TRBV5-1 to TRBJ1-4; TRBD1 aligns across 9 bases. Germline lookup yields CDR1 SGHRS and CDR2 YFSETQ. The V segment lost 4 bases and the J segment 7 bases; nucleotides outside the gene matches: 11. This CDR3 is built from 16 residues. The CDR3 region has the DNA TGCGCCAGCAGCCCTGGTTTGACAGGGGGAGCTGAAAAACTGTTTTTT. It encodes CASSPGLTGGAEKLFF. Full variable domain (outside the CDR3, taken from reference TRBV5-1 and TRBJ1-4): KAGVTQTPRYLIKTRGQQVTLSCSPISGHRSVSWYQQTPGQGLQFLFEYFSETQRNKGNFPGRFSGRQFSNSRSEMNVSTLELGDSALYLCASSPGLTGGAEKLFFGSGTQLSVL.

The chain combines TRBV5-1 with TRBJ2-3; TRBD1 matches at 8 bases. CDR1 SGHRS and CDR2 YFSETQ come from the germline V gene. V lost 4 bases and J lost 1; bases outside the gene matches: 5. The CDR3 has 15 residues. CDR3 sequence: CASSPPGQGTDTQYF. The CDR3 DNA sequence: TGCGCCAGCAGCCCGCCGGGACAGGGCACAGATACGCAGTATTTT. The variable domain in full, with the rest retrieved from reference TRBV5-1 and TRBJ2-3, is KAGVTQTPRYLIKTRGQQVTLSCSPISGHRSVSWYQQTPGQGLQFLFEYFSETQRNKGNFPGRFSGRQFSNSRSEMNVSTLELGDSALYLCASSPPGQGTDTQYFGPGTRLTVL.

V is TRBV5-6 and J is TRBJ2-3; tentative D call: TRBD1 (5 bases). Germline V gene lookup returns CDR1 SGHDT and CDR2 YYEEEE. The V end was cut by 1 base, the J end by 8 bases, with 11 bases between. This CDR3 is 13 amino acids long. The CDR3 DNA reads as TGTGCCAGCAGCTTGAACAGGCTCGGTACGCAGTATTTT. It codes for CASSLNRLGTQYF. The full variable domain, completed using reference TRBV5-6 and TRBJ2-3, is DAGVTQSPTHLIKTRGQQVTLRCSPKSGHDTVSWYQQALGQGPQFIFQYYEEEERQRGNFPDRFSGHQFPNYSSELNVNALLLGDSALYLCASSLNRLGTQYFGPGTRLTVL.

This chain uses TRBV14 with TRBJ1-2, with 9 bases fitting TRBD1. The J segment lost 8 bases and the V segment lost 3 bases, leaving 13 bases of the junction unmatched. CDR1 is SGHDN, CDR2 FVKESK, per germline. The CDR3 covers 16 residues. The CDR3 DNA is TGTGCCAGCAGCCACGGAACAGGGGGCGTAATACGGGGCTACACCTTC. Translating it yields CASSHGTGGVIRGYTF.

The chain joins TRBV7-8 to TRBJ2-7; 7 nucleotides align to TRBD2. In germline, CDR1 is SGHVS, CDR2 FQNEAQ. After removal of 6 bases from V and 7 bases from J, the junction contained 9 bases not matched to a gene. The CDR3 runs to 13 residues. This CDR3 is CASRLAGEGEQYF. CDR3 DNA: TGTGCCAGCAGACTCGCGGGGGAGGGGGAGCAGTACTTC.

The sample holds one count of this clone. V gene TRBV7-2 combines with J gene TRBJ1-3; 7 bases match TRBD1. The V and J ends lost 5 bases and 1 base, in that order; junction bases with no gene match: 5. Germline values: CDR1 SGHTA, CDR2 FQGNSA. The CDR3 extends over 15 amino acids. CDR3 sequence reads: CASSPQGVSGNTIYF. CDR3 nucleotide sequence: TGTGCCAGCAGCCCCCAGGGGGTGTCTGGAAACACCATATATTTT. Full variable domain (outside the CDR3, taken from reference TRBV7-2 and TRBJ1-3): GAGVSQSPSNKVTEKGKDVELRCDPISGHTALYWYRQSLGQGLEFLIYFQGNSAPDKSGLPSDRFSAERTGGSVSTLTIQRTQQEDSAVYLCASSPQGVSGNTIYFGEGSWLTVV.

In this sample, this clone turned up once. V is TRBV28 and J is TRBJ1-2; possibly TRBD1 for D (6 bases). Per the germline V gene, CDR1 is MDHEN and CDR2 is SYDVKM. The V end was cut by 5 bases, the J end by 2 bases, with 12 bases between. The CDR3 is 14 amino acids. This CDR3 reads CASSRWTANYGYTF. As DNA, the CDR3 is TGTGCCAGCAGTCGCTGGACAGCGAACTATGGCTACACCTTC.